These 9 T cell receptor beta chains came from one sample sequenced in a study of CD8+ T cells in alopecia areata. cDNA serving as the sequencing template came from extracted, reverse transcribed RNA. Generated by immunoSEQ multiplex PCR, the TCRdb table keeps only in-frame clones and is missing some. The sample records about 250,000 clones, 67% being singletons. The input for sequencing was CD4+ T cells sorted from blood, taken at week 0. Every receptor here comes from a human donor with alopecia areata.

This chain uses TRBV30 with TRBJ1-1; 7 bases map to TRBD1. Germline values: CDR1 GTSNPN, CDR2 SVGIG (reference sequence). With V trimmed by 4 bases and J by 5 bases, 7 bases remained unmatched. The CDR3 contains 13 residues. CDR3 sequence reads: CAWTPDRATEAFF. The CDR3 region has the DNA TGTGCCTGGACCCCCGACAGGGCTACTGAAGCTTTCTTT. Full variable domain (rest looked up from reference TRBV30 and TRBJ1-1): SQTIHQWPATLVQPVGSPLSLECTVEGTSNPNLYWYRQAAGRGLQLLFYSVGIGQISSEVPQNLSASRPQDRQFILSSKKLLLSDSGFYLCAWTPDRATEAFFGQGTRLTVV.

This clone has a handful of counts. The rearrangement joins TRBV30 to TRBJ1-5; 7 nucleotides align to TRBD1. The CDR3 loop spans 15 amino acids. The V gene's germline CDR1 is GTSNPN and CDR2 SVGIG (reference sequence). The V segment lost 1 base and the J segment 5 bases; nucleotides outside the gene matches: 8. This CDR3 is CAWSEAGQPDQPQHF. The CDR3 DNA reads TGTGCCTGGAGTGAAGCGGGACAGCCGGATCAGCCCCAGCATTTT.

The genes are TRBV30 and TRBJ2-3, with D uncertain. Germline CDR1 GTSNPN, CDR2 SVGIG (reference sequence). The CDR3 contains 13 residues. Trimming removed 3 bases from V and 1 base from J, with 8 bases in between. CDR3 nucleotide sequence: TGTGCCTGGAGAATTACAGGCACAGATACGCAGTATTTT. Its protein product is CAWRITGTDTQYF.

This sequence joins TRBV30 and TRBJ1-2, with D possibly matching TRBD1 (5 bases). Between the trimmed V and J ends, which lost 0 bases and 7 bases, there was a span of 15 bases. The CDR3 extends over 14 amino acids. Germline CDR1 is GTSNPN and CDR2 is SVGIG (reference sequence). The CDR3 reads CAWSVTRADVGYTF. The CDR3 coding sequence is TGTGCCTGGAGTGTAACCAGGGCGGACGTTGGCTACACCTTC.

The V and J genes are TRBV2 and TRBJ2-4; D unclear. V lost 2 bases and J 13 bases, leaving 9 bases between the germline ends. Germline V gene sequence: CDR1 SNHLY, CDR2 FYNNEI. The CDR3 runs to 11 residues. The DNA of the CDR3 is TGTGCCAGCAGTGAATATGGTGGACAGTACTTC. Amino acid sequence: CASSEYGGQYF.

V gene TRBV13 combines with J gene TRBJ2-7; 7 positions match TRBD1. V was pared by 8 bases and J by 2 bases, with 12 bases of the junction left unmatched. The CDR3 extends over 15 amino acids. The germline gives CDR1 PRHDT, CDR2 FYEKMQ (reference sequence). CDR3 DNA sequence: TGTGCCAGCTCCTTATCCGGGACAGAGCCCTACGAGCAGTACTTC. This codes for CASSLSGTEPYEQYF.

The V and J genes are TRBV7-2 and TRBJ1-5, with 7 bases lining up with TRBD1. The CDR3 consists of 13 residues. Losses at the gene ends were 5 bases for V and 6 bases for J; bases not matched to a gene: 4. CDR1 and CDR2 (germline): SGHTA, FQGNSA. The CDR3 sequence is CASSQQGRQPQHF. The CDR3 DNA sequence: TGTGCCAGCAGCCAACAGGGGCGTCAGCCCCAGCATTTT.

With regard to this clone: A single base separates this from a much larger clone, so it may be a read error. The V gene is TRBV7-9, the J gene TRBJ2-7, with a tentative D call TRBD1 (6 bases). Trimming removed 5 bases at V and 3 bases at J, with 8 bases between. Germline values: CDR1 SEHNR, CDR2 FQNEAQ (reference sequence). This CDR3 has 12 residues. CDR3 bases: TGTGCCAGCAGCGACAGGAGCTACGAGCAGTACTTC. Its protein is CASSDRSYEQYF.

This clone came up a few times. The CDR3 protein is CAWMGASNQPQHF. The CDR3 nucleotides read TGTGCCTGGATGGGGGCTAGCAATCAGCCCCAGCATTTT. V usage is TRBV30 and J usage is TRBJ1-5; maybe TRBD1 (6 bases). V was pared by 4 bases and J by 0 bases, with 7 bases between. In germline, CDR1 is GTSNPN, CDR2 SVGIG (reference sequence). The CDR3 runs 13 residues.